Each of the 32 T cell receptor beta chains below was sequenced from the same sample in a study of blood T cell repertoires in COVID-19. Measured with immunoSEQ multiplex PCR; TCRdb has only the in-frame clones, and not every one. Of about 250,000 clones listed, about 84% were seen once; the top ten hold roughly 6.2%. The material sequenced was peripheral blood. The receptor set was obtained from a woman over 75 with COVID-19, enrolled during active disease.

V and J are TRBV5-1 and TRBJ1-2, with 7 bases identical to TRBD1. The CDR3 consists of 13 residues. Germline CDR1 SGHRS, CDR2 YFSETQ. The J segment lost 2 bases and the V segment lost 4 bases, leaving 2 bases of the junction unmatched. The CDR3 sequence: CASSEGQNYGYTF. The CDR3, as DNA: TGCGCCAGCAGCGAGGGACAGAACTATGGCTACACCTTC.

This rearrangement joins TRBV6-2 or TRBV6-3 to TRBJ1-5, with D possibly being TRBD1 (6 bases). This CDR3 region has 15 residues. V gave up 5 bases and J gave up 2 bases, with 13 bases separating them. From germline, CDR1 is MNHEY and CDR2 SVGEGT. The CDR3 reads CASSGADSGNQPQHF. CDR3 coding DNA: TGTGCCAGCAGTGGCGCGGACAGCGGCAATCAGCCCCAGCATTTT.

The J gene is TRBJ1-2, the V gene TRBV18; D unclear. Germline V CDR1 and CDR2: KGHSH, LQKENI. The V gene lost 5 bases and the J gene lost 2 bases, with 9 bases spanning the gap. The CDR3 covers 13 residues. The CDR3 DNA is TGTGCCAGCTCATTGAACCTAAACTATGGCTACACCTTC. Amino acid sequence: CASSLNLNYGYTF.

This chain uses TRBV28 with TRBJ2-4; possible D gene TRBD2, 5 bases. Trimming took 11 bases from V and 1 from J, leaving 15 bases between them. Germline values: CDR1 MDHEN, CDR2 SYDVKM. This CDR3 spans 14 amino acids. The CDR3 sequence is CACKGGYAKNIQYF. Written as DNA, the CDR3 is TGTGCCTGCAAAGGCGGGTACGCCAAAAACATTCAGTACTTC. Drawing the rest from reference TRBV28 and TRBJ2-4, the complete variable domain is DVKVTQSSRYLVKRTGEKVFLECVQDMDHENMFWYRQDPGLGLRLIYFSYDVKMKEKGDIPEGYSVSREKKERFSLILESASTNQTSMYLCACKGGYAKNIQYFGAGTRLSVL.

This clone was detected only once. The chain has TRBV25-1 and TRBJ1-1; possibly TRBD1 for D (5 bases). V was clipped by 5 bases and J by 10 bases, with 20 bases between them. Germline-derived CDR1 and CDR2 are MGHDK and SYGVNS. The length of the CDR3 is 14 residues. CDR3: CASSPITLGRAAFF. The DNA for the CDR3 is TGTGCCAGCAGTCCGATTACGTTAGGCAGGGCAGCTTTCTTT.

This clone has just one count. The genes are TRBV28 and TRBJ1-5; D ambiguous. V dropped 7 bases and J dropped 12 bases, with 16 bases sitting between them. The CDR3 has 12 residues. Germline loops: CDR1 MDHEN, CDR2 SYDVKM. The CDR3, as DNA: TGTGCCAGCACCTCGACGAGAGACATCCAGCATTTT. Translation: CASTSTRDIQHF.

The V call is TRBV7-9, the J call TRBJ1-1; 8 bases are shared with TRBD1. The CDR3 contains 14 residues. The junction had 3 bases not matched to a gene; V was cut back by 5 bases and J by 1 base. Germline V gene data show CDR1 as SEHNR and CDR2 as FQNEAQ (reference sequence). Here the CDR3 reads CASSHGTGNTEAFF. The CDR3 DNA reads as TGTGCCAGCAGCCATGGGACAGGGAACACTGAAGCTTTCTTT. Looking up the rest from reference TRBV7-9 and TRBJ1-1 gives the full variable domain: DTGVSQNPRHKITKRGQNVTFRCDPISEHNRLYWYRQTLGQGPEFLTYFQNEAQLEKSRLLSDRFSAERPKGSFSTLEIQRTEQGDSAMYLCASSHGTGNTEAFFGQGTRLTVV.

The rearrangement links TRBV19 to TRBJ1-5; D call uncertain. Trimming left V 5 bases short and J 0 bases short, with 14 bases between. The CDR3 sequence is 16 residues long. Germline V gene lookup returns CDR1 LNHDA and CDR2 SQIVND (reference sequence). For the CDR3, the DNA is TGTGCCAGTAGTCGGTCAGGTCCATATAGCAATCAGCCCCAGCATTTT. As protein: CASSRSGPYSNQPQHF.

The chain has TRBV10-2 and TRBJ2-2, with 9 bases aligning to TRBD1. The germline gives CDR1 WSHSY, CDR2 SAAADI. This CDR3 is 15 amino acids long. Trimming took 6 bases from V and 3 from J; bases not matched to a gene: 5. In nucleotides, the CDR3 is TGCGCCAGCAGACCGACAGGGGGGTACACCGGGGAGCTGTTTTTT. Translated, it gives CASRPTGGYTGELFF.

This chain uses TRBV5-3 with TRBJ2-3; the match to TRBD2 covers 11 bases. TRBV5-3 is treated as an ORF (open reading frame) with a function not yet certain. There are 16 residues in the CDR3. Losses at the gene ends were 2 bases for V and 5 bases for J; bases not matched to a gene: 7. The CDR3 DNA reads TGTGCCAGAAGCTTCGAACTAGCGGGGGAAGGAGATACGCAGTATTTT. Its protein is CARSFELAGEGDTQYF.

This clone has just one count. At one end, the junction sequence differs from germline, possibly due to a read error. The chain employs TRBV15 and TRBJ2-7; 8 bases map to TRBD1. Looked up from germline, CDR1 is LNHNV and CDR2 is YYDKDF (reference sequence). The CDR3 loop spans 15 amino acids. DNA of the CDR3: TGTGCCACCAGCAGAGATCCGGGACAGGATTACGAGCAGTGCTTC. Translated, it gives CATSRDPGQDYEQCF.

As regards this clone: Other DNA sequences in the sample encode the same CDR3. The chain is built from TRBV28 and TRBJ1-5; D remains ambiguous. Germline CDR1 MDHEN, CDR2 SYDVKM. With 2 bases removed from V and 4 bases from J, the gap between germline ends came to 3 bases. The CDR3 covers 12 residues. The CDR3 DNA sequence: TGTGCCAGCAGTTTACGGAATCAGCCCCAGCATTTT. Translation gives CASSLRNQPQHF.

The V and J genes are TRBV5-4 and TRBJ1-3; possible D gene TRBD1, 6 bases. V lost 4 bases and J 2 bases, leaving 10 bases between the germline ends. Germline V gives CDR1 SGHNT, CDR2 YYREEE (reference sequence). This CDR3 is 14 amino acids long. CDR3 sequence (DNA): TGTGCCAGCAGCCAACAGGGAGCTGGAAACACCATATATTTT. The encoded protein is CASSQQGAGNTIYF.

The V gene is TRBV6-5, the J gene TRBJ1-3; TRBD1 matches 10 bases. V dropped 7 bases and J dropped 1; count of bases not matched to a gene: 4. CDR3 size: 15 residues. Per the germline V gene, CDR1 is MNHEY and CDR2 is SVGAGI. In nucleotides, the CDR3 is TGTGCCAGCAAGCGGGACAGGGGTTCTGGAAACACCATATATTTT. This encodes CASKRDRGSGNTIYF.

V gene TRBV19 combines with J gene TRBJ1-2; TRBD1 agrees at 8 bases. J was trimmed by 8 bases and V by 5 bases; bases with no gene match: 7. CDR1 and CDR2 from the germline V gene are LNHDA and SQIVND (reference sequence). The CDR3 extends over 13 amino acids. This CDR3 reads CASSPDRGMGYTF. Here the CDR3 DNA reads TGTGCCAGTAGTCCCGACAGGGGAATGGGCTACACCTTC.

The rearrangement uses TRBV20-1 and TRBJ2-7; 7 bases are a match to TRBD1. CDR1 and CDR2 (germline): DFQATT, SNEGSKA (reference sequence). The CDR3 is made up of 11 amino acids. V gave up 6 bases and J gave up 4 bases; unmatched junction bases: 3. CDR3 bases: TGCAGTGCGGGACAGTCATACGAGCAGTACTTC. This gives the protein CSAGQSYEQYF.

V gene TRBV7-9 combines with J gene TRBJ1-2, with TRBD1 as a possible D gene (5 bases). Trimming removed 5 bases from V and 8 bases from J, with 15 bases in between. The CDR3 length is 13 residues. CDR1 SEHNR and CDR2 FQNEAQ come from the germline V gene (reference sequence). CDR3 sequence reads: CASSPDSFRGYTF. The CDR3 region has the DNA TGTGCCAGCAGCCCCGACAGTTTTCGGGGCTACACCTTC.

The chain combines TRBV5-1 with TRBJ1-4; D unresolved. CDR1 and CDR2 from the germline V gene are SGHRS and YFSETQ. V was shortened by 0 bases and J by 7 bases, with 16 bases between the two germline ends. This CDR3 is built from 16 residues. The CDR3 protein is CASSLAIGGPGEKLFF. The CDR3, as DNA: TGCGCCAGCAGCTTGGCCATTGGAGGGCCTGGTGAAAAACTGTTTTTT.

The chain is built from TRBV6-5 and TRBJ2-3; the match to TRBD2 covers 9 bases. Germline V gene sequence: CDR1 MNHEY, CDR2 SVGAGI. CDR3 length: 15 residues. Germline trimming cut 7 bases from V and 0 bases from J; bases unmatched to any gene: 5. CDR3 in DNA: TGTGCCAGCACTACTAGCGGGTCTAGCACAGATACGCAGTATTTT. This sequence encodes CASTTSGSSTDTQYF.

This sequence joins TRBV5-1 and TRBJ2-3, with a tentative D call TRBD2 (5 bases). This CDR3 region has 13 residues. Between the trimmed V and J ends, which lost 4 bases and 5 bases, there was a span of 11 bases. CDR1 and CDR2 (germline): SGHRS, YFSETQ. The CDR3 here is CASSALAVDTQYF. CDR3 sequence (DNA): TGCGCCAGCAGCGCTCTAGCTGTAGATACGCAGTATTTT.

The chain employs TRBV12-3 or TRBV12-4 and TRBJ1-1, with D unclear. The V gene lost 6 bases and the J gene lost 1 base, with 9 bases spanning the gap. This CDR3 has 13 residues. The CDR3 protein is CASSTRSNTEAFF. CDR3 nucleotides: TGTGCCAGCAGCACGAGGTCGAACACTGAAGCTTTCTTT.

CDR3 region: CASSISGTFKQPQHF. CDR3 nucleotides: TGTGCCAGTAGTATCTCCGGGACATTCAAACAGCCCCAGCATTTT. The V gene is TRBV19, the J gene TRBJ1-5; the D gene is possibly TRBD1 (6 bases). V was cut by 3 bases and J by 7 bases, with 16 bases left in between. This CDR3 spans 15 amino acids. Germline CDR1 and CDR2: LNHDA and SQIVND (reference sequence).

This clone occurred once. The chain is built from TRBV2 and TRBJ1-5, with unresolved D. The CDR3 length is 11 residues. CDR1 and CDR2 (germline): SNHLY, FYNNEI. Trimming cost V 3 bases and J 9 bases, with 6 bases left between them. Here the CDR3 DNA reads TGTGCCAGCAGTGATACCGGGCCCCAGCATTTT. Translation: CASSDTGPQHF.

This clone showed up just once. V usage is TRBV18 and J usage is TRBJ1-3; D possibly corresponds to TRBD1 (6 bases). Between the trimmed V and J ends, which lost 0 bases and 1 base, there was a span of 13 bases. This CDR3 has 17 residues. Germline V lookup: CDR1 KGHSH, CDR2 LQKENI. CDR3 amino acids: CASSPPNQGQSGNTIYF. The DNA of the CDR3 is TGTGCCAGCTCACCACCGAATCAGGGGCAATCTGGAAACACCATATATTTT.

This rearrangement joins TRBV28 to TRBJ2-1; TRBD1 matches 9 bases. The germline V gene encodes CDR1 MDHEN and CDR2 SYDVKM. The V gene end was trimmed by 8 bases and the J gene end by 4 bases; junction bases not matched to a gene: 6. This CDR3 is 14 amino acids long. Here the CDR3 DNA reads TGTGCCAGCCTAGGGGACAGGGATTACAATGAGCAGTTCTTC. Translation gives CASLGDRDYNEQFF. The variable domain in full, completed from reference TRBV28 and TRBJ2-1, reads DVKVTQSSRYLVKRTGEKVFLECVQDMDHENMFWYRQDPGLGLRLIYFSYDVKMKEKGDIPEGYSVSREKKERFSLILESASTNQTSMYLCASLGDRDYNEQFFGPGTRLTVL.

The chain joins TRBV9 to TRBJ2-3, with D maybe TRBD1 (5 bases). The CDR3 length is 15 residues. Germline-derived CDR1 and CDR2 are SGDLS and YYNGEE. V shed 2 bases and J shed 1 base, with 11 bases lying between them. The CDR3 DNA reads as TGTGCCAGCAGCGTGGGGCCTCCCGGCACAGATACGCAGTATTTT. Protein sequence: CASSVGPPGTDTQYF.

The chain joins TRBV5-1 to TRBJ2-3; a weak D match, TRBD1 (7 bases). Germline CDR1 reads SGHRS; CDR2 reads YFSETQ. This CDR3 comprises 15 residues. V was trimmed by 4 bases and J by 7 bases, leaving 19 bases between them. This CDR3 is CASSGRDRLVNTQYF. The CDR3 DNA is TGCGCCAGCAGCGGCCGGGACAGACTAGTGAATACGCAGTATTTT.

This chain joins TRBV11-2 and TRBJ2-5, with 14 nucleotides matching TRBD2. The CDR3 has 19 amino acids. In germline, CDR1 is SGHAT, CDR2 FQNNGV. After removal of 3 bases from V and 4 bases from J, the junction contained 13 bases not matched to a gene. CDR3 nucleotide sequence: TGTGCCAGCAGCTTGAGAGGACTAGCGGGGGGCCTTAATGGAGAGACCCAGTACTTC. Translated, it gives CASSLRGLAGGLNGETQYF. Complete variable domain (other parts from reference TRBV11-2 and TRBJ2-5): EAGVAQSPRYKIIEKRQSVAFWCNPISGHATLYWYQQILGQGPKLLIQFQNNGVVDDSQLPKDRFSAERLKGVDSTLKIQPAKLEDSAVYLCASSLRGLAGGLNGETQYFGPGTRLLVL.

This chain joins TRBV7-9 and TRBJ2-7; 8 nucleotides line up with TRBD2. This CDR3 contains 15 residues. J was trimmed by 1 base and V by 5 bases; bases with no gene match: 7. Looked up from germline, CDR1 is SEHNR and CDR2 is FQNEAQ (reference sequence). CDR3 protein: CASSITSGRSYEQYF. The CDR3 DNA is TGTGCCAGCAGCATCACTAGCGGTAGGTCCTACGAGCAGTACTTC.

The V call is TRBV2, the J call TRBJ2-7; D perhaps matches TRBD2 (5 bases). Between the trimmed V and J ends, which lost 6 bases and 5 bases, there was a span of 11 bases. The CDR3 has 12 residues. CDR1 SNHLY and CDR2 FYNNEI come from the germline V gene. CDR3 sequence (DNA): TGTGCCAGCAGGGCGGGCTTAGACGAGCAGTACTTC. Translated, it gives CASRAGLDEQYF.

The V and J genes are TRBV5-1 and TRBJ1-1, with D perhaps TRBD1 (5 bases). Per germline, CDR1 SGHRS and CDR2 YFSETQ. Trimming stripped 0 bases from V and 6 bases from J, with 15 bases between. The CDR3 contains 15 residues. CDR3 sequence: CASSLEGSRGSEAFF. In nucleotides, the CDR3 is TGCGCCAGCAGCTTGGAGGGCAGCCGGGGGTCTGAAGCTTTCTTT.

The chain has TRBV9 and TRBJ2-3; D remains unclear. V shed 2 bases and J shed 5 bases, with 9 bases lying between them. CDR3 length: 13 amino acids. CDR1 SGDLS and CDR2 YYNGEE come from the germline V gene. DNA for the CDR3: TGTGCCAGCAGCGTTTCCCCCGGAGATACGCAGTATTTT. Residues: CASSVSPGDTQYF.